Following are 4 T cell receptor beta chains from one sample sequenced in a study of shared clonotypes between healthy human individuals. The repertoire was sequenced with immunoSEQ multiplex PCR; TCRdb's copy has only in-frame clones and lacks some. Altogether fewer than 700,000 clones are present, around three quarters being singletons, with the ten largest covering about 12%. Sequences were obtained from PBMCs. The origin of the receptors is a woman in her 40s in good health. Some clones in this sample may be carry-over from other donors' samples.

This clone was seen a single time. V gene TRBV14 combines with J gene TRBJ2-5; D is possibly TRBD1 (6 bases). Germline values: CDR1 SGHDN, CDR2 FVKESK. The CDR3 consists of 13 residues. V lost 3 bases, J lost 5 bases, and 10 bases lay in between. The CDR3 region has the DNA TGTGCCAGCAGCCAGTGGGGGCGCGAGACCCAGTACTTC. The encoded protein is CASSQWGRETQYF.

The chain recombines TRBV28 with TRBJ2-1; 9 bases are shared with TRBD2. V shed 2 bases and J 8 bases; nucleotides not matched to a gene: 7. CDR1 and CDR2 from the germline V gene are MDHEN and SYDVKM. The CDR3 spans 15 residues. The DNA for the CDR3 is TGTGCCAGCAGTTTACGGAGCGGGAGGTGGGATGAGCAGTTCTTC. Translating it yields CASSLRSGRWDEQFF.

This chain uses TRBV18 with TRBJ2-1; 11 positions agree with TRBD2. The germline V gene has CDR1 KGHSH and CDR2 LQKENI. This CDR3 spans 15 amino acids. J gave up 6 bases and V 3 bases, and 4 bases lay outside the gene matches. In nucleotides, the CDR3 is TGTGCCAGCTCACCCCTAGCGGGAGGTAGCAATGAGCAGTTCTTC. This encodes CASSPLAGGSNEQFF.

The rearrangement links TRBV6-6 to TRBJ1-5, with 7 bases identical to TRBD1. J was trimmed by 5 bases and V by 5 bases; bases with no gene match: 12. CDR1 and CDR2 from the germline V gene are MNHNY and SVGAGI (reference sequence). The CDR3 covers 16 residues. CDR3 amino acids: CASSNPQGWTDQPQHF. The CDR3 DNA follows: TGTGCCAGCAGTAACCCACAGGGGTGGACGGATCAGCCCCAGCATTTT.